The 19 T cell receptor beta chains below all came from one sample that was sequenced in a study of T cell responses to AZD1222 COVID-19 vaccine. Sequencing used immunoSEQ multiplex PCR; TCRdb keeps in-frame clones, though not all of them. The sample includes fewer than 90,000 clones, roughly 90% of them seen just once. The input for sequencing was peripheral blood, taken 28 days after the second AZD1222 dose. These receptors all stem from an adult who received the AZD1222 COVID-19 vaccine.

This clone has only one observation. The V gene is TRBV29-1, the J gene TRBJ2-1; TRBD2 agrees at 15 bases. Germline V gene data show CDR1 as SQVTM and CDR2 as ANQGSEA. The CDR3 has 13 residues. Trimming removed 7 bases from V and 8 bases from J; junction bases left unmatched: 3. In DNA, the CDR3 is TGCAGCGATAGGACTAGCGGGAGGGATGAGCAGTTCTTC. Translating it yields CSDRTSGRDEQFF.

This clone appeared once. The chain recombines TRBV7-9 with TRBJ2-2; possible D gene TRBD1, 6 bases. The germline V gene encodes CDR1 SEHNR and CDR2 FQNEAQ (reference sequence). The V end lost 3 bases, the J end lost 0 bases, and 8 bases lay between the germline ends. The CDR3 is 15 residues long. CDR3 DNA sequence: TGTGCCAGCAGCTTGGGGACACCGAACACCGGGGAGCTGTTTTTT. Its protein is CASSLGTPNTGELFF. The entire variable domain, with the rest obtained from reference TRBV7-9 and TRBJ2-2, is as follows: DTGVSQNPRHKITKRGQNVTFRCDPISEHNRLYWYRQTLGQGPEFLTYFQNEAQLEKSRLLSDRFSAERPKGSFSTLEIQRTEQGDSAMYLCASSLGTPNTGELFFGEGSRLTVL.

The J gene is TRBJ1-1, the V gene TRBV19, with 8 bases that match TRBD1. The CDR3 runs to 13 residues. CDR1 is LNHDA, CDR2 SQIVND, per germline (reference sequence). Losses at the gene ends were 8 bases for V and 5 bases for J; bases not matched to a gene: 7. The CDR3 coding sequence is TGTGCCAGTGCCGACAGGGGAGGTACTGAAGCTTTCTTT. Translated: CASADRGGTEAFF.

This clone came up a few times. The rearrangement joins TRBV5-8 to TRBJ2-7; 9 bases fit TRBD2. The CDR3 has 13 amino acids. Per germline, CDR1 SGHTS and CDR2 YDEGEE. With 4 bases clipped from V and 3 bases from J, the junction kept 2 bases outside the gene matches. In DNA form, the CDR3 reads TGTGCCAGCAGCCGTAGCGGGAGCTACGAGCAGTACTTC. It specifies CASSRSGSYEQYF.

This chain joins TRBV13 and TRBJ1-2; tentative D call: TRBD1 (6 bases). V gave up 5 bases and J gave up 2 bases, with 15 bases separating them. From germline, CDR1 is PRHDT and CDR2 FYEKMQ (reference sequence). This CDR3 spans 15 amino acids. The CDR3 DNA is TGTGCCAGCAGCCCGAACAGGGCGTCGAACTATGGCTACACCTTC. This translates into CASSPNRASNYGYTF.

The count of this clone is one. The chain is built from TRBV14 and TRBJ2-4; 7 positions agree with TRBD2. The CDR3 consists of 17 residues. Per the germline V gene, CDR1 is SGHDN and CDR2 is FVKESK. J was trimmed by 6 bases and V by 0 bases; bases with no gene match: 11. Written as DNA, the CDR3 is TGTGCCAGCAGCCAAGATCGGTGGGAGGGCCGGGGAAACATTCAGTACTTC. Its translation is CASSQDRWEGRGNIQYF.

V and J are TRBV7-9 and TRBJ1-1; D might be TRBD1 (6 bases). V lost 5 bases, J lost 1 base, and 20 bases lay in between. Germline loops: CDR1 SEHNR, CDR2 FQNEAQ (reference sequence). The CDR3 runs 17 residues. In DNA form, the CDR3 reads TGTGCCAGCAGCGGTTGGCAGGGACATCCCCAGAACACTGAAGCTTTCTTT. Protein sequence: CASSGWQGHPQNTEAFF.

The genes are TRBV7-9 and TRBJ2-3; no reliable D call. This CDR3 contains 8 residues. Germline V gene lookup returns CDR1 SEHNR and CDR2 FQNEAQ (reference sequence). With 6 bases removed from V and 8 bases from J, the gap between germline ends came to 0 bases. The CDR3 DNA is TGTGCCAGCAGTACGCAGTATTTT. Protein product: CASSTQYF.

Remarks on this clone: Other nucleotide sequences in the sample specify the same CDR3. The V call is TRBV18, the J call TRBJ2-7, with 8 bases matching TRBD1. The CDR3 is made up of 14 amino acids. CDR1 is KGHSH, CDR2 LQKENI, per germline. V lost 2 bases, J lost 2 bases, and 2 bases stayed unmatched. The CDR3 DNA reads TGTGCCAGCTCACCAGGGACAGGTCCCTACGAGCAGTACTTC. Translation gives CASSPGTGPYEQYF.

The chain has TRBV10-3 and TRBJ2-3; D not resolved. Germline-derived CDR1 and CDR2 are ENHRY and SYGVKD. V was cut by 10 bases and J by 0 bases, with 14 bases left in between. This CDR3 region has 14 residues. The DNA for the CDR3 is TGTGCCACGAACTCCCAATTAAGCACAGATACGCAGTATTTT. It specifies CATNSQLSTDTQYF.

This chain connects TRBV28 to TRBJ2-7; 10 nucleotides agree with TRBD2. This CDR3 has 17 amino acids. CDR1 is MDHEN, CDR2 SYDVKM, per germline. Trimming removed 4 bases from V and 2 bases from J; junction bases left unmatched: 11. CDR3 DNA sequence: TGTGCCAGCAGTTCATATTGGGAACTAGCGGGAACCTACGAGCAGTACTTC. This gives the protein CASSSYWELAGTYEQYF.

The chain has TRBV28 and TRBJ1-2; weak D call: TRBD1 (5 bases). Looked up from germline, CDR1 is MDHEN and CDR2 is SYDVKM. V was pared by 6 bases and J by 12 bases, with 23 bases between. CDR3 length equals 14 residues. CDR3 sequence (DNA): TGTGCCAGCAGCTTAAGCCAAGGGGTTTTGGCACACACCTTC. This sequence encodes CASSLSQGVLAHTF.

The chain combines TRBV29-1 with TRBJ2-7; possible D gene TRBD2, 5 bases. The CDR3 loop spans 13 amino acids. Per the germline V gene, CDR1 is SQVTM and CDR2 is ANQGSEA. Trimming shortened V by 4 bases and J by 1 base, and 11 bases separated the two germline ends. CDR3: CSVGGSLSYEQYF. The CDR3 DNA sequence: TGCAGCGTTGGAGGGTCTCTATCCTACGAGCAGTACTTC.

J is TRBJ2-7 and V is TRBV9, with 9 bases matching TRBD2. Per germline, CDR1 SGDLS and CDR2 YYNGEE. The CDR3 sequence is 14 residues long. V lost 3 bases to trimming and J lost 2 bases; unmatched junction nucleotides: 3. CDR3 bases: TGTGCCAGCAGCGAAGGGACTAGCACCTACGAGCAGTACTTC. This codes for CASSEGTSTYEQYF.

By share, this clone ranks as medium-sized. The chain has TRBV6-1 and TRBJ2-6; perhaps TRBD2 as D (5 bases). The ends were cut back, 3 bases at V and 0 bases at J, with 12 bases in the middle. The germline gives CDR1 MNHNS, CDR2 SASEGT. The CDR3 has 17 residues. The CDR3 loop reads CASSDEGSNSGANVLTF. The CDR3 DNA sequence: TGTGCCAGCAGTGACGAGGGATCCAACTCTGGGGCCAACGTCCTGACTTTC.

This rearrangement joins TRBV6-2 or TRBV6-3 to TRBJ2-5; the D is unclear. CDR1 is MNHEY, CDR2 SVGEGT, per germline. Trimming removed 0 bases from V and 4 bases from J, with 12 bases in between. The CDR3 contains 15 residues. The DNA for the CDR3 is TGTGCCAGCAGTTACTCGGTTGCAGGAGCAGAGACCCAGTACTTC. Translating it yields CASSYSVAGAETQYF.

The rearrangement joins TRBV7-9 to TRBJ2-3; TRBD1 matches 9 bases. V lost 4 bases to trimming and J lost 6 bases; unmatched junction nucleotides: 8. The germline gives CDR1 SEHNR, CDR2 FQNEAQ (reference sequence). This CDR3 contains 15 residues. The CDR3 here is CASSWRGQGRDTQYF. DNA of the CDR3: TGTGCCAGCAGCTGGCGGGGACAGGGACGGGATACGCAGTATTTT. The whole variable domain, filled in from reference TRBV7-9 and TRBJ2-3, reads DTGVSQNPRHKITKRGQNVTFRCDPISEHNRLYWYRQTLGQGPEFLTYFQNEAQLEKSRLLSDRFSAERPKGSFSTLEIQRTEQGDSAMYLCASSWRGQGRDTQYFGPGTRLTVL.

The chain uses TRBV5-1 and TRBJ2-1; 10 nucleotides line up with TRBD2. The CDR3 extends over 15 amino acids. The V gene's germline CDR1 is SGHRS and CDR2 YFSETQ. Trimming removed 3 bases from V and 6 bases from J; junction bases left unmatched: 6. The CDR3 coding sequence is TGCGCCAGCAGCTGGAGAGCTAGCGGGGGCAATGAGCAGTTCTTC. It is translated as CASSWRASGGNEQFF. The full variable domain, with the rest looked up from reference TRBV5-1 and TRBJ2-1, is KAGVTQTPRYLIKTRGQQVTLSCSPISGHRSVSWYQQTPGQGLQFLFEYFSETQRNKGNFPGRFSGRQFSNSRSEMNVSTLELGDSALYLCASSWRASGGNEQFFGPGTRLTVL.

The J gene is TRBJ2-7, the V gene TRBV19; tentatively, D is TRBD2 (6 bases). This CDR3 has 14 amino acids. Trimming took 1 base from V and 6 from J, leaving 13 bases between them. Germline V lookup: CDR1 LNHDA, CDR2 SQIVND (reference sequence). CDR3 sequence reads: CASSIVFAGSEQYF. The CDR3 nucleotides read TGTGCCAGTAGTATAGTTTTCGCGGGGAGCGAGCAGTACTTC.